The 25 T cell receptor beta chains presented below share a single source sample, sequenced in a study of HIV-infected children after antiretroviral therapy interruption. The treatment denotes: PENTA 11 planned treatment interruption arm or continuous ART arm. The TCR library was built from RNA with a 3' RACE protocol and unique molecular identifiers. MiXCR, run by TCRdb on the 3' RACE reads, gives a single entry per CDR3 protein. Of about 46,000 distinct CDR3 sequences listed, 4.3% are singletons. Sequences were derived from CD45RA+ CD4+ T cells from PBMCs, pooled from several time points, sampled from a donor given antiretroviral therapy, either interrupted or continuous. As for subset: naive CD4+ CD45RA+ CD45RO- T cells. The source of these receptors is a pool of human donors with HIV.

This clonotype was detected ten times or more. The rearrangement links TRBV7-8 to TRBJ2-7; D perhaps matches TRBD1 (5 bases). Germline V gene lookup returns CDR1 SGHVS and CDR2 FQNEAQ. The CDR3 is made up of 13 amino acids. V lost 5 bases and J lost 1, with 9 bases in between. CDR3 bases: TGTGCCAGCAGCCCAACAGGTTCCTACGAGCAGTACTTC. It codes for CASSPTGSYEQYF.

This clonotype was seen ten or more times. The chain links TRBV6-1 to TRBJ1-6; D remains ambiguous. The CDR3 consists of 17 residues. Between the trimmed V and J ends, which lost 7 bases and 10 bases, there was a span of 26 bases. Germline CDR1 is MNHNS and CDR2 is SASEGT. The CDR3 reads CASIGFGSTVFKSPLHF. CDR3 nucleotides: TGTGCCAGCATCGGATTTGGGTCGACGGTATTCAAATCACCCCTCCACTTT.

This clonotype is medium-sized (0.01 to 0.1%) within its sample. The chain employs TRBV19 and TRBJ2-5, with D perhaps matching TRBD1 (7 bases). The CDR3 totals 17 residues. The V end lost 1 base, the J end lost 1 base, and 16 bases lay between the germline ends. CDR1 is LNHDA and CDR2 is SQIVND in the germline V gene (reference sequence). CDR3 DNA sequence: TGTGCCAGTAGTATAGGAGGGGGGACAGCCCTCCAAGAGACCCAGTACTTC. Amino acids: CASSIGGGTALQETQYF.

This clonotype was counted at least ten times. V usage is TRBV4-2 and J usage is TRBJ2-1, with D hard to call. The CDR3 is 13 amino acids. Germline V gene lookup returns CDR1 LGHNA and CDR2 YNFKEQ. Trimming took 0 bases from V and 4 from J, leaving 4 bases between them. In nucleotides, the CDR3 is TGTGCCAGCAGCCAAGAAGGGTACAATGAGCAGTTCTTC. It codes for CASSQEGYNEQFF.

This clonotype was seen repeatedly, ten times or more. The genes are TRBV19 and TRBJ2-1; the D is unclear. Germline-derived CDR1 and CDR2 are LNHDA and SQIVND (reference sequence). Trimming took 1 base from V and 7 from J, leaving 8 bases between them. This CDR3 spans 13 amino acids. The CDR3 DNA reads TGTGCCAGTAGTATAGGCTTTTTGAATGAGCAGTTCTTC. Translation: CASSIGFLNEQFF. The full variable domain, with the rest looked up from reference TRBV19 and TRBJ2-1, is DGGITQSPKYLFRKEGQNVTLSCEQNLNHDAMYWYRQDPGQGLRLIYYSQIVNDFQKGDIAEGYSVSREKKESFPLTVTSAQKNPTAFYLCASSIGFLNEQFFGPGTRLTVL.

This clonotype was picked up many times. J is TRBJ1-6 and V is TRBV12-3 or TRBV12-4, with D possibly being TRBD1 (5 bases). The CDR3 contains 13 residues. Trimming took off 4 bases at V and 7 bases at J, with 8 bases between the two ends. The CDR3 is CASSSWGNSPLHF. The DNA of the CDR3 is TGTGCCAGCAGTTCTTGGGGGAATTCACCCCTCCACTTT.

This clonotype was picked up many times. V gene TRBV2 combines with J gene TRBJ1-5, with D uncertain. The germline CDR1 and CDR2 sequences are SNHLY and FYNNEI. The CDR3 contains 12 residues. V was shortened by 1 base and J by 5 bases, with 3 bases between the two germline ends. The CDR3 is CASSEGDQPQHF. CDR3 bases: TGTGCCAGCAGTGAAGGGGATCAGCCCCAGCATTTT.

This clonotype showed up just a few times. The CDR3 region has the DNA TGTGCCAGCAGTGCAGGGCAAGGCTACACCTTC. This codes for CASSAGQGYTF. This chain links TRBV28 with TRBJ1-2, with D tentatively TRBD1 (5 bases). Deletions cut 5 bases from V and 8 bases from J, with 9 bases between. Germline-derived CDR1 and CDR2 are MDHEN and SYDVKM. This CDR3 contains 11 residues.

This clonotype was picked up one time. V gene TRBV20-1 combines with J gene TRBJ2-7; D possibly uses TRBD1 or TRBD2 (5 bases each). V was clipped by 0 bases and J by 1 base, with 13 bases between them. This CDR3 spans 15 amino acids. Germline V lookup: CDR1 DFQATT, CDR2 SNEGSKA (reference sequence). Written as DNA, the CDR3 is TGCAGTGCTAGAGATCCAATGAGGGGATCCTACGAGCAGTACTTC. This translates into CSARDPMRGSYEQYF.

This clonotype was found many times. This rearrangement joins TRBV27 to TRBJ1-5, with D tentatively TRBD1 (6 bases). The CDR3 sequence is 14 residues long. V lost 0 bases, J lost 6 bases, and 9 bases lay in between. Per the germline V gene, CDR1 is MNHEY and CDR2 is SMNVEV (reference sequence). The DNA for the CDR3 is TGTGCCAGCAGTTTATCGTGGGGGGCTCAGCCCCAGCATTTT. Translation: CASSLSWGAQPQHF.

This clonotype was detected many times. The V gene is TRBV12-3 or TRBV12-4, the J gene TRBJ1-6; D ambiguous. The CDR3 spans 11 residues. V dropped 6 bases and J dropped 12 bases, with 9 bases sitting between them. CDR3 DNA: TGTGCCAGCAGCCTCGGCGTACCCCTCCACTTT. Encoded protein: CASSLGVPLHF.

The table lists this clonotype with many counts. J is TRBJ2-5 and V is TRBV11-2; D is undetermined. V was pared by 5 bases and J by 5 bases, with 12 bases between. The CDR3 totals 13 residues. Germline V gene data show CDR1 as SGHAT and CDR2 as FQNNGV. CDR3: CASSPVRAETQYF. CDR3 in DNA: TGTGCCAGCAGCCCGGTTAGGGCTGAGACCCAGTACTTC.

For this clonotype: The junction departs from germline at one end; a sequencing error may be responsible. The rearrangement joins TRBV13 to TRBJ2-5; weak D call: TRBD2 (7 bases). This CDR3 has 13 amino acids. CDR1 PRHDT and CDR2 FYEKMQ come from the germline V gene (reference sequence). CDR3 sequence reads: CASSRGAGDTQYF. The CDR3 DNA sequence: TGTGCCAGCTCTCGGGGGGCAGGAGACACCCAGTACTTT.

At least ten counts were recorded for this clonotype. The CDR3 loop reads CSARGQYNEQFF. The CDR3 nucleotides are TGCAGTGCTAGAGGGCAGTACAATGAGCAGTTCTTC. The chain employs TRBV20-1 and TRBJ2-1; D unresolved. V was cut by 1 base and J by 4 bases, with 5 bases left in between. CDR3 size: 12 residues. Germline V gene lookup returns CDR1 DFQATT and CDR2 SNEGSKA (reference sequence).

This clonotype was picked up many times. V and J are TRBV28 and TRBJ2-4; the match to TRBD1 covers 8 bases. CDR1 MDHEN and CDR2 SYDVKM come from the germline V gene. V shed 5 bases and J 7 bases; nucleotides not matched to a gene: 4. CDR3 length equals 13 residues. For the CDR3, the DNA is TGTGCCAGCAGTCTTCGGACAGGGAACATTCAGTACTTC. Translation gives CASSLRTGNIQYF.

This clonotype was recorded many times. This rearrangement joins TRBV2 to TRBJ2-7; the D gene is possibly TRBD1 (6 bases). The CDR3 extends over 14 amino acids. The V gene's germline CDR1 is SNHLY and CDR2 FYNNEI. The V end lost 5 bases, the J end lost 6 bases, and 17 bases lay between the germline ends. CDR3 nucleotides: TGTGCCAGCAGTCCTTCGCGAGGGACAACCGAGCAGTACTTC. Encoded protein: CASSPSRGTTEQYF. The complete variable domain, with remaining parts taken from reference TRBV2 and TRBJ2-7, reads EPEVTQTPSHQVTQMGQEVILRCVPISNHLYFYWYRQILGQKVEFLVSFYNNEISEKSEIFDDQFSVERPDGSNFTLKIRSTKLEDSAMYFCASSPSRGTTEQYFGPGTRLTVT.

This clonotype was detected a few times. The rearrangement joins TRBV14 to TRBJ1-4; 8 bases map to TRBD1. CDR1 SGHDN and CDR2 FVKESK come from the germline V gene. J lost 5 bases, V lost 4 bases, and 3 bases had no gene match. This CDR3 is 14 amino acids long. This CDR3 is CASSPRTGNEKLFF. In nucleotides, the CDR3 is TGTGCCAGCAGCCCGAGGACAGGGAATGAAAAACTGTTTTTT.

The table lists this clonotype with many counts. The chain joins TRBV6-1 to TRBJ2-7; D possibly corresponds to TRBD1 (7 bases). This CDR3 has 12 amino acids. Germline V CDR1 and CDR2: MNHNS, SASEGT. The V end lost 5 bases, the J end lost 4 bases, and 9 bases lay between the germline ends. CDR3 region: CASSPGGYEQYF. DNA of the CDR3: TGTGCCAGCAGTCCAGGGGGGTACGAGCAGTACTTC.

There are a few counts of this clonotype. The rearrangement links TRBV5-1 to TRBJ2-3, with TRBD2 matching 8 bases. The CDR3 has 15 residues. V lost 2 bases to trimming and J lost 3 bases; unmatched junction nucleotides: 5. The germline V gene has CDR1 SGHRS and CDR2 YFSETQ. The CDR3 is CASSFGLAGTDTQYF. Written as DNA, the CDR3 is TGCGCCAGCAGCTTCGGACTAGCAGGAACAGATACGCAGTATTTT.

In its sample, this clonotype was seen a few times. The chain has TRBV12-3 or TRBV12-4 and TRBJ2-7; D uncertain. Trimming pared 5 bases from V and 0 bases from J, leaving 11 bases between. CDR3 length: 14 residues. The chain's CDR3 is CASSHGRSSYEQYF. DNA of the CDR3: TGTGCCAGCAGTCACGGACGGAGCTCCTACGAGCAGTACTTC.

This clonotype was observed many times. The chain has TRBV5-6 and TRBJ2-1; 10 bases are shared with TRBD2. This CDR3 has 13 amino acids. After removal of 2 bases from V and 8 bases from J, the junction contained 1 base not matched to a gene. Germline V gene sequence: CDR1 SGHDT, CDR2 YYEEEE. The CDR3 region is CASSFSGGYEQFF. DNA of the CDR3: TGTGCCAGCAGCTTTAGCGGGGGGTATGAGCAGTTCTTC.

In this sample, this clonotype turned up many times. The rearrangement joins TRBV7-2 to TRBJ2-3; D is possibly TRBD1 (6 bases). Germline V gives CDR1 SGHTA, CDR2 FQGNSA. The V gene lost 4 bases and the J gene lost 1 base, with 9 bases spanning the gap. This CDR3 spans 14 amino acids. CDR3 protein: CASSSGAGTDTQYF. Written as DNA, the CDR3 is TGTGCCAGCAGCTCAGGGGCAGGCACAGATACGCAGTATTTT.

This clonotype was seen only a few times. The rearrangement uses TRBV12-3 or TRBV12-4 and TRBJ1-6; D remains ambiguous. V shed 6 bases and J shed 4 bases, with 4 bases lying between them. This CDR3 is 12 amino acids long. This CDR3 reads CASRIYNSPLHF. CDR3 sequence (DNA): TGTGCCAGCAGGATATATAATTCACCCCTCCACTTT.

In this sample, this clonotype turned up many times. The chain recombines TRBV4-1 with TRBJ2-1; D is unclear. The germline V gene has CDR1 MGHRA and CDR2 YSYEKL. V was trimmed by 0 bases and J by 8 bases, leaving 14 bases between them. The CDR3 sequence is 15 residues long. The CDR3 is CASSQDFYSFHEQFF. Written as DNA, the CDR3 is TGCGCCAGCAGCCAAGACTTCTACAGTTTTCATGAGCAGTTCTTC.

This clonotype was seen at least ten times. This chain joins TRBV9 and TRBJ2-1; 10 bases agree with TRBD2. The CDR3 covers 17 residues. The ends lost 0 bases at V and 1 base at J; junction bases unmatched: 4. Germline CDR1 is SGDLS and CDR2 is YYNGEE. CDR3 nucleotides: TGTGCCAGCAGCGTAGGCAGCGGGGGGGCATCCTACAATGAGCAGTTCTTC. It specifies CASSVGSGGASYNEQFF. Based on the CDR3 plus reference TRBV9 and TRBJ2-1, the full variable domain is DSGVTQTPKHLITATGQRVTLRCSPRSGDLSVYWYQQSLDQGLQFLIQYYNGEERAKGNILERFSAQQFPDLHSELNLSSLELGDSALYFCASSVGSGGASYNEQFFGPGTRLTVL.